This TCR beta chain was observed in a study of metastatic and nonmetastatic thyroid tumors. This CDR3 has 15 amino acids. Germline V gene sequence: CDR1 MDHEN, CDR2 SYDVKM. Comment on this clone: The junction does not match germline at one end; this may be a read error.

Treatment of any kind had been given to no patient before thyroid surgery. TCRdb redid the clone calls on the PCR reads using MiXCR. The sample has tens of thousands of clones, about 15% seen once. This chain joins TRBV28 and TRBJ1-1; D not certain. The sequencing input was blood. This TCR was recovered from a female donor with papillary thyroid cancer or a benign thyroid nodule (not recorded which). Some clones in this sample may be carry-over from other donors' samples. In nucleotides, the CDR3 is TGTGTCAGCAGTCCCGCAGGACTCGGGGACACTGAAGCTTTCTTT. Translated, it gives CVSSPAGLGDTEAFF.